This T cell receptor (beta chain) was sequenced for a study of T cell responses to AZD1222 COVID-19 vaccine. General study points: Sampling captured repertoires only after the peak T cell response. Close to half of spike-specific TCRs reportedly recognize unmutated variant regions. Baseline antibody screening turned up just five to seven seropositive AZD1222 recipients. Two doses of AZD1222 preceded a rise in Spike-specific TCR breadth and depth.

This table comes from immunoSEQ multiplex PCR, and its TCRdb copy is limited to in-frame clones, with some not included. The data show about 110,000 clones, nearly 90% seen once. CDR3 length: 17 amino acids. The ends lost 0 bases at V and 1 base at J; junction bases unmatched: 9. Germline values: CDR1 SGHRS, CDR2 YFSETQ. Of note for this clone: What it recognizes is unknown.

The chain joins TRBV5-1 to TRBJ1-2, with TRBD1 identical over 7 bases. This clonotype was sampled from an adult in good health. The source was peripheral blood, collected on day 0 of MenACWY control vaccination. The DNA of the CDR3 is TGCGCCAGCAGCTTGGCCGGGACAGAAAGAAGTAACTATGGCTACACCTTC. Translation: CASSLAGTERSNYGYTF.